This T cell receptor beta chain originates from a study of T cell responses to AZD1222 COVID-19 vaccine. Findings of the study overall: Among those given AZD1222, only five to seven were seropositive at baseline. Spike-specific TCR breadth rose after two AZD1222 doses, and depth rose as well. Mostly white British, mostly female donors; authors suggested clonal diversity may be underestimated. In all cases, repertoires were sampled only after the peak T cell response.

Sequenced by immunoSEQ multiplex PCR; TCRdb stores in-frame clones only, minus some. This repertoire shows more than 85,000 clones, around 81% found once; its top ten account for approximately 5%. Details on this clone: Its specificity is not known.

Germline CDR1 is SGHTA and CDR2 is FQGNSA. The ends were cut back, 5 bases at V and 0 bases at J, with 15 bases in the middle. This CDR3 has 16 residues. Source: peripheral blood, taken on day 0 of AZD1222 vaccination. V is TRBV7-2 and J is TRBJ2-3; unclear D gene. This TCR derives from an adult in good health. Here the CDR3 DNA reads TGTGCCAGCAGCCCTCAGGTGGGAACCAGCACAGATACGCAGTATTTT. This sequence encodes CASSPQVGTSTDTQYF.